These 8 T cell receptor beta chains originate from one sample sequenced in a study of pediatric ulcerative colitis. Method: immunoSEQ multiplex PCR; TCRdb's copy keeps in-frame clones and lacks some. The profile shows fewer than 30,000 clones, approximately 71% of them singletons. The rectum was sampled with one to two pinch biopsies at colonoscopy. The sample comprised gut tissue. All receptors come from a boy aged 5-17 years with severe ulcerative colitis.

This clone was observed a handful of times. This sequence joins TRBV10-3 and TRBJ2-1; tentative D call: TRBD2 (5 bases). Germline loops: CDR1 ENHRY, CDR2 SYGVKD. The CDR3 runs 13 residues. Trimming removed 4 bases from V and 5 bases from J, with 9 bases in between. CDR3 in amino acids: CAISGGLDNEQFF. CDR3 in DNA: TGTGCCATCAGTGGCGGACTGGACAATGAGCAGTTCTTC.

On this clone itself: Other DNA sequences within the sample encode an identical CDR3. This sequence joins TRBV6-5 and TRBJ2-7; the match to TRBD1 covers 7 bases. The germline V gene has CDR1 MNHEY and CDR2 SVGAGI. CDR3 length: 14 amino acids. V shed 2 bases, J shed 4 bases, and the junction held 5 bases outside the gene matches. The CDR3 DNA sequence: TGTGCCAGCAGTTACCAAGGGACAGCGTACGAGCAGTACTTC. Its translation: CASSYQGTAYEQYF.

J is TRBJ2-5 and V is TRBV28, with 9 bases matching TRBD1. The CDR3 length is 17 residues. V was clipped by 3 bases and J by 3 bases; unmatched bases: 11. Germline V gene lookup returns CDR1 MDHEN and CDR2 SYDVKM. In DNA form, the CDR3 reads TGTGCCAGCAGTTTTCTAAGGGGACAGGGTTTCGAAGAGACCCAGTACTTC. Its protein product is CASSFLRGQGFEETQYF.

This rearrangement joins TRBV10-3 to TRBJ1-5; D is unresolved. The germline V gene encodes CDR1 ENHRY and CDR2 SYGVKD. V lost 3 bases and J lost 4, with 7 bases in between. The CDR3 has 13 residues. The CDR3 DNA follows: TGTGCCATCAGTGAACAAGAGAATCAGCCCCAGCATTTT. Translating gives CAISEQENQPQHF.

The V and J genes are TRBV20-1 and TRBJ2-3; weak D call: TRBD1 (5 bases). V lost 5 bases and J lost 6, with 9 bases in between. Germline lookup yields CDR1 DFQATT and CDR2 SNEGSKA (reference sequence). The CDR3 is made up of 11 amino acids. In nucleotides, the CDR3 is TGCAGTGCTGGGGCTTTTGATACGCAGTATTTT. It translates to CSAGAFDTQYF.

This clone was found once. This sequence joins TRBV30 and TRBJ2-1; 8 bases align to TRBD2. The CDR3 contains 14 residues. V was pared by 5 bases and J by 4 bases, with 7 bases of the junction left unmatched. Germline V lookup: CDR1 GTSNPN, CDR2 SVGIG (reference sequence). The CDR3 bases are TGTGCCTGGGACCCTAGCGGGCCGTACAATGAGCAGTTCTTC. Protein: CAWDPSGPYNEQFF.

The CDR3 here is CASSPSRLATDTQYF. The CDR3 nucleotides read TGTGCCAGCTCACCCTCTCGGCTAGCTACAGATACGCAGTATTTT. The chain has TRBV18 and TRBJ2-3; tentative D call: TRBD2 (5 bases). The germline V gene has CDR1 KGHSH and CDR2 LQKENI. The CDR3 contains 15 residues. The V gene lost 3 bases and the J gene lost 3 bases, with 13 bases spanning the gap.

This rearrangement joins TRBV5-4 to TRBJ2-1; D is possibly TRBD1 or TRBD2 (6 bases each). The CDR3 has 15 amino acids. Looked up from germline, CDR1 is SGHNT and CDR2 is YYREEE (reference sequence). V was trimmed by 3 bases and J by 0 bases, leaving 10 bases between them. CDR3 loop: CASSSQGLSYNEQFF. For the CDR3, the DNA is TGTGCCAGCAGCTCACAGGGACTCTCCTACAATGAGCAGTTCTTC.